The 16 T cell receptor beta chains given below trace back to one sample, sequenced in a study of blood T cell repertoires in COVID-19. Assay: immunoSEQ multiplex PCR; the TCRdb copy retains only in-frame clones and omits some. The sample yields 88,000 or so clones, around 79% seen once. The specimen sequenced was peripheral blood. Receptors were obtained from a human donor in a cohort sampled during active COVID-19.

V and J are TRBV7-9 and TRBJ1-3, with D maybe TRBD1 (5 bases). This CDR3 is built from 15 residues. Trimming left V 2 bases short and J 6 bases short, with 14 bases between. Per germline, CDR1 SEHNR and CDR2 FQNEAQ (reference sequence). CDR3 amino acids: CASSLTMTEANTIYF. The CDR3 DNA sequence: TGTGCCAGCAGCTTAACGATGACAGAAGCAAACACCATATATTTT.

CDR3 residues: CASSPRDRSEANEKLFF. The DNA for the CDR3 is TGTGCCAGTAGTCCACGGGACAGATCGGAAGCTAATGAAAAACTGTTTTTT. The chain links TRBV19 to TRBJ1-4; 7 bases line up with TRBD1. V lost 5 bases, J lost 3 bases, and 12 bases stayed unmatched. The germline gives CDR1 LNHDA, CDR2 SQIVND (reference sequence). This CDR3 is built from 17 residues.

J is TRBJ1-1 and V is TRBV25-1; D unresolved. The ends were cut back, 5 bases at V and 3 bases at J, with 4 bases in the middle. The CDR3 runs to 11 residues. Germline CDR1 is MGHDK and CDR2 is SYGVNS. The CDR3, as DNA: TGTGCCAGCAGTCTCTACACTGAAGCTTTCTTT. Protein: CASSLYTEAFF.

This sequence joins TRBV7-8 and TRBJ2-1; TRBD2 agrees at 7 bases. With 5 bases clipped from V and 4 bases from J, the junction kept 11 bases outside the gene matches. The CDR3 runs to 16 residues. Germline V CDR1 and CDR2: SGHVS, FQNEAQ. CDR3 in amino acids: CASSQISGAEYNEQFF. DNA for the CDR3: TGTGCCAGCAGCCAGATAAGCGGGGCCGAATACAATGAGCAGTTCTTC.

The chain uses TRBV24-1 and TRBJ1-1, with D possibly matching TRBD1 (5 bases). The CDR3 has 13 residues. Trimming stripped 7 bases from V and 5 bases from J, with 13 bases between. CDR1 and CDR2 (germline): KGHDR, SFDVKD. CDR3 sequence: CATSAAGDTEAFF. CDR3 nucleotide sequence: TGTGCCACCAGCGCCGCGGGGGATACTGAAGCTTTCTTT.

This chain uses TRBV6-5 with TRBJ1-1, with a tentative D call TRBD1 (6 bases). CDR3 length equals 13 residues. Germline V lookup: CDR1 MNHEY, CDR2 SVGAGI. Trimming removed 2 bases at V and 8 bases at J, with 12 bases between. CDR3 amino acids: CASSYAKTGEAFF. The CDR3 DNA follows: TGTGCCAGCAGTTACGCCAAGACAGGAGAAGCTTTCTTT.

J is TRBJ1-5 and V is TRBV7-9; 8 nucleotides agree with TRBD1. Germline CDR1 SEHNR, CDR2 FQNEAQ (reference sequence). The CDR3 spans 15 residues. The V segment lost 1 base and the J segment 5 bases; nucleotides outside the gene matches: 4. In nucleotides, the CDR3 is TGTGCCAGCAGCTTAGGGGCAGGGGGCCATCAGCCCCAGCATTTT. Translation: CASSLGAGGHQPQHF.

This clone was seen once. The chain recombines TRBV18 with TRBJ2-1; D perhaps matches TRBD2 (5 bases). The CDR3 is 17 amino acids. Trimming pared 1 base from V and 3 bases from J, leaving 16 bases between. CDR1 and CDR2 (germline): KGHSH, LQKENI. Here the CDR3 DNA reads TGTGCCAGCTCACCACTAGCGATAGAGATGGTCTACAATGAGCAGTTCTTC. Protein sequence: CASSPLAIEMVYNEQFF.

The rearrangement uses TRBV28 and TRBJ1-2, with no clear D. Germline lookup yields CDR1 MDHEN and CDR2 SYDVKM. CDR3 length: 15 residues. Trimming removed 5 bases at V and 3 bases at J, with 16 bases between. The CDR3 sequence: CASSGGGDLDYGYTF. The CDR3 bases are TGTGCCAGCAGTGGAGGCGGGGATTTGGACTATGGCTACACCTTC.

J is TRBJ1-1 and V is TRBV5-1; D remains unclear. Per germline, CDR1 SGHRS and CDR2 YFSETQ. V dropped 2 bases and J dropped 3 bases, with 5 bases sitting between them. There are 12 residues in the CDR3. CDR3 sequence: CASSFSDTEAFF. CDR3 sequence (DNA): TGCGCCAGCAGCTTTTCGGACACTGAAGCTTTCTTT.

The J gene is TRBJ2-7, the V gene TRBV4-3, with 7 bases lining up with TRBD2. J was trimmed by 9 bases and V by 0 bases; bases with no gene match: 8. Germline values: CDR1 LGHNA, CDR2 YSLEER. The CDR3 is 14 residues long. The CDR3 coding sequence is TGCGCCAGCAGCCAAGAATCCCCGGCGGGGGTGCAGTACTTC. Its translation: CASSQESPAGVQYF.

This clone turned up a few times. This sequence joins TRBV6-4 and TRBJ2-2; 13 positions match TRBD2. Germline V gene lookup returns CDR1 MRHNA and CDR2 SNTAGT. This CDR3 has 17 amino acids. V shed 4 bases, J shed 0 bases, and the junction held 2 bases outside the gene matches. The CDR3 DNA reads TGTGCCAGCAGTGGGACTAGCGGGAGCGCGAACACCGGGGAGCTGTTTTTT. Translated, it gives CASSGTSGSANTGELFF.

This sequence joins TRBV27 and TRBJ2-3, with D perhaps TRBD1 (5 bases). The CDR3 spans 16 residues. V gave up 2 bases and J gave up 2 bases, with 14 bases separating them. Per the germline V gene, CDR1 is MNHEY and CDR2 is SMNVEV (reference sequence). The CDR3 region is CASSLLADMSTDTQYF. CDR3 coding DNA: TGTGCCAGCAGTTTACTCGCGGACATGTCCACAGATACGCAGTATTTT.

This clone is a singleton in its sample. This rearrangement joins TRBV9 to TRBJ2-2; 8 bases line up with TRBD2. The junction had 9 bases not matched to a gene; V was cut back by 6 bases and J by 8 bases. The CDR3 covers 14 residues. CDR1 and CDR2 (germline): SGDLS, YYNGEE. CDR3 residues: CASNPSGSPGELFF. In nucleotides, the CDR3 is TGTGCCAGCAACCCTAGCGGGTCACCAGGGGAGCTGTTTTTT.

This clone has more than one count but fewer than ten. This chain connects TRBV28 to TRBJ1-6; tentatively, D is TRBD1 (6 bases). Trimming removed 5 bases from V and 8 bases from J, with 22 bases in between. Per germline, CDR1 MDHEN and CDR2 SYDVKM. This CDR3 spans 17 amino acids. CDR3 sequence reads: CASSPGGGAALDSPLHF. DNA for the CDR3: TGTGCCAGCAGTCCGGGTGGGGGCGCGGCTTTGGATTCACCCCTCCACTTT.

This chain joins TRBV5-1 and TRBJ2-7, with 9 nucleotides matching TRBD2. Unmatched junction bases numbered 4, after V lost 0 bases and J lost 6 bases. There are 14 residues in the CDR3. Germline CDR1 SGHRS, CDR2 YFSETQ. CDR3 sequence reads: CASSLGGGRAEQYF. The CDR3 DNA reads as TGCGCCAGCAGCTTGGGGGGCGGGAGGGCCGAGCAGTACTTC.